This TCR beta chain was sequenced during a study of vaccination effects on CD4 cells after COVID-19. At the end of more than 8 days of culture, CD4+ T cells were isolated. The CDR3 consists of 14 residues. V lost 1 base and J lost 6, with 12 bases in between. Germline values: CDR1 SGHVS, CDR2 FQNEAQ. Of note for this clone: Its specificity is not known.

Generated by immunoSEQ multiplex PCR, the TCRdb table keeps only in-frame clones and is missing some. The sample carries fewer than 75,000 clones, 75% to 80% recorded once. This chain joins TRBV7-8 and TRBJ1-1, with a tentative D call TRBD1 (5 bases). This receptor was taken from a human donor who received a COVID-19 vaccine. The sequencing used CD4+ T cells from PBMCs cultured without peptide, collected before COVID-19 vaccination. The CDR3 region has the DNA TGTGCCAGCAGCTTAGATCGGGGCTGGTCTGAAGCTTTCTTT. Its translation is CASSLDRGWSEAFF.